The 9 T cell receptor beta chains below come from one sample, sequenced in a study of vaccination and CD4 T cells after COVID-19. No cognate antigen is known for these TCRs. CD4+ T cells that had been cultured provided DNA sequenced with the Oncomine TCR Beta short-read assay. Each CDR3 protein gets one entry after TCRdb re-called the PCR reads with MiXCR. The sample consists of some 15,000 distinct CDR3 sequences, around 46% of them appearing once. Regarding treatment: roughly 11-day PBMC culture with coronavirus spike peptide pools or control peptides (ViraFEST assay). The sequenced sample was cultured CD4+ T cells from blood. The source of these receptors is a human donor with COVID-19.

The chain is built from TRBV2 and TRBJ2-3, with 7 nucleotides matching TRBD2. J was trimmed by 7 bases and V by 8 bases; bases with no gene match: 9. The CDR3 consists of 13 residues. The germline V gene encodes CDR1 SNHLY and CDR2 FYNNEI. CDR3 coding DNA: TGTGCCAGCGCGGAGACTAGCTCGTATACGCAGTATTTT. It encodes CASAETSSYTQYF. The full variable domain, in which reference TRBV2 and TRBJ2-3 provide the parts outside the CDR3, is EPEVTQTPSHQVTQMGQEVILRCVPISNHLYFYWYRQILGQKVEFLVSFYNNEISEKSEIFDDQFSVERPDGSNFTLKIRSTKLEDSAMYFCASAETSSYTQYFGPGTRLTVL.

The J gene is TRBJ2-2, the V gene TRBV6-1; 9 bases agree with TRBD1. CDR1 is MNHNS, CDR2 SASEGT, per germline. The J segment lost 6 bases and the V segment lost 6 bases, leaving 5 bases of the junction unmatched. This CDR3 region has 14 residues. The CDR3 spells CASRRDREAGELFF. The CDR3 nucleotides are TGTGCCAGCAGGAGGGACAGGGAGGCCGGGGAGCTGTTTTTT.

The table lists this clonotype with a few counts. The rearrangement joins TRBV2 to TRBJ2-7; D is tentatively TRBD1 or TRBD2 (5 bases each). The V and J ends lost 7 bases and 5 bases respectively, with 18 bases between them. From germline, CDR1 is SNHLY and CDR2 FYNNEI. CDR3 length: 14 amino acids. CDR3 loop: CASNPGTPSNEQYF. The CDR3 nucleotides read TGTGCCAGCAACCCCGGGACCCCGTCTAACGAGCAGTACTTC.

The chain uses TRBV20-1 and TRBJ1-3; D not resolved. With 6 bases removed from V and 0 bases from J, the gap between germline ends came to 9 bases. This CDR3 contains 13 residues. Looked up from germline, CDR1 is DFQATT and CDR2 is SNEGSKA (reference sequence). The CDR3 nucleotides are TGCAGTGCCAGTGCGCCCTCTGGAAACACCATATATTTT. Amino acids: CSASAPSGNTIYF.

This chain connects TRBV19 to TRBJ2-2; the match to TRBD1 covers 7 bases. Germline-derived CDR1 and CDR2 are LNHDA and SQIVND (reference sequence). V was clipped by 6 bases and J by 0 bases; unmatched bases: 4. The CDR3 sequence is 15 residues long. The CDR3 bases are TGTGCCAGTAGGGCACAGGGGTCGAACACCGGGGAGCTGTTTTTT. The encoded protein is CASRAQGSNTGELFF.

This clonotype was counted between two and nine times. This rearrangement joins TRBV10-3 to TRBJ2-3, with a weak D call TRBD1 (6 bases). Germline loops: CDR1 ENHRY, CDR2 SYGVKD. CDR3 size: 16 residues. The V and J ends lost 3 bases and 0 bases respectively, with 13 bases between them. For the CDR3, the DNA is TGTGCCATCAGTGAAAGAGGGACAACTAGCACAGATACGCAGTATTTT. Protein product: CAISERGTTSTDTQYF.

This clonotype has only one observation. This rearrangement joins TRBV7-3 to TRBJ2-5; TRBD1 aligns across 9 bases. Per the germline V gene, CDR1 is SGHTA and CDR2 is FQGTGA. This CDR3 has 15 residues. J was trimmed by 3 bases and V by 2 bases; bases with no gene match: 4. In DNA, the CDR3 is TGTGCCAGCAGCTTATCCGGGACAGGGAAAGAGACCCAGTACTTC. Protein product: CASSLSGTGKETQYF.

V is TRBV6-1 and J is TRBJ2-1, with D tentatively TRBD2 (5 bases). Trimming left V 8 bases short and J 6 bases short, with 11 bases between. The CDR3 is made up of 12 amino acids. The germline CDR1 and CDR2 sequences are MNHNS and SASEGT. The CDR3 DNA follows: TGTGCCAGCCTCGGGGTTAGCAATGAGCAGTTCTTC. Protein product: CASLGVSNEQFF.

The chain joins TRBV5-5 to TRBJ2-6; 8 bases match TRBD1. There are 19 residues in the CDR3. CDR1 is SGHKS, CDR2 YYEKEE, per germline (reference sequence). The V segment lost 4 bases and the J segment 4 bases; nucleotides outside the gene matches: 16. The CDR3 DNA reads as TGTGCCAGCAGCCCTCATACCCAGGGACAGGCTATAGGGGCCAACGTCCTGACTTTC. It encodes CASSPHTQGQAIGANVLTF. The whole variable domain, filled in from reference TRBV5-5 and TRBJ2-6, reads DAGVTQSPTHLIKTRGQQVTLRCSPISGHKSVSWYQQVLGQGPQFIFQYYEKEERGRGNFPDRFSARQFPNYSSELNVNALLLGDSALYLCASSPHTQGQAIGANVLTFGAGSRLTVL.